This entry describes one T cell receptor beta chain. Antigen: not known. This entry belongs to a study of blood T cells in healthy people across ages. Study-level points and caveats: Older individuals had lower TCR beta diversity per million T cells (the decline was roughly linear). Compared with aged donors, long-lived donors showed fewer expanded clones, suggesting selection.

Looked up from germline, CDR1 is SNHLY and CDR2 is FYNNEI. Trimming removed 4 bases from V and 11 bases from J, with 17 bases in between. The CDR3 sequence is 13 residues long. Primed by a sample-barcoded 5' primer and a J-beta primer mix, a second PCR proceeded for 7 to 11 cycles. From each sample, at least 2.5 million paired-end reads containing CDR3 were obtained. TCRdb reprocessed the 5' RACE reads with MiXCR, giving one entry per CDR3 protein. The sample holds about 640,000 distinct CDR3 sequences, approximately 59% seen once. The chain couples TRBV2 to TRBJ1-2; D may be TRBD1 (5 bases). Sequenced material: blood. The sequence came from a man between 60 and 75 years old in good health. CDR3: CASSAVTAQGYTF. The CDR3 nucleotides are TGTGCCAGCAGTGCTGTGACAGCCCAGGGTTACACCTTC.